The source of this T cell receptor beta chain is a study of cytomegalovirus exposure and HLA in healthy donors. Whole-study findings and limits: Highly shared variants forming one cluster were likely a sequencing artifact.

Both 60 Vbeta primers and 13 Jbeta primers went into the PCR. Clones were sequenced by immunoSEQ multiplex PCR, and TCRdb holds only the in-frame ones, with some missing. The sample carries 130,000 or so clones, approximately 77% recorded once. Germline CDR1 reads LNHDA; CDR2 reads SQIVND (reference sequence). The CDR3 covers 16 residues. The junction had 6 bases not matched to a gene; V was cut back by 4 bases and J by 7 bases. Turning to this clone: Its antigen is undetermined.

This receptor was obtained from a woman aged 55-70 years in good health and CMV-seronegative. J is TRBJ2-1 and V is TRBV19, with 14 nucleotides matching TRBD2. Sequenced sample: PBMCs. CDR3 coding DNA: TGTGCCAGTAGTACCGGGACTAGCGGGAGAAGGAATGAGCAGTTCTTC. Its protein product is CASSTGTSGRRNEQFF.